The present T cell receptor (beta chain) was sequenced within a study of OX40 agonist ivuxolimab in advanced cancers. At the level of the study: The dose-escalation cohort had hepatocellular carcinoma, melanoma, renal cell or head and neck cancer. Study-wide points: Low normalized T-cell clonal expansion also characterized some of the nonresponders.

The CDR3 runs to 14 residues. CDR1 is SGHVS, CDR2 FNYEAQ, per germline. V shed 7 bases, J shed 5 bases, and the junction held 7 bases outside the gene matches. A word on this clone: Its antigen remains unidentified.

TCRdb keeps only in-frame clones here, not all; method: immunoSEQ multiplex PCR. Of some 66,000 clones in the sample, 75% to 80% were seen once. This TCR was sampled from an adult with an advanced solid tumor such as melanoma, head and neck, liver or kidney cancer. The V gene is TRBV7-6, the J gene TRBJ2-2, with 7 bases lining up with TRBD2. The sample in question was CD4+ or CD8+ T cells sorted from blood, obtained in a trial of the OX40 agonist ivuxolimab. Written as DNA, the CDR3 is TGTGCCAGCAAATCGGCGGGGGTGACCGGGGAGCTGTTTTTT. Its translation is CASKSAGVTGELFF.